The clone carrying this T cell receptor (beta chain) has only a few counts. Its cognate antigen is unknown. Trimming removed 3 bases at V and 4 bases at J, with 10 bases between. Germline assignment: CDR1 SGHRS and CDR2 YFSETQ. The CDR3 runs 13 residues. Using RNA transcripts as the source, TCR beta CDR3 regions were amplified. First-round RT-PCR targeting the TCR CDR3 was performed with the HTBI primer set. A single record per CDR3 protein comes from TCRdb applying MiXCR to the multiplex PCR reads. The table shows 400,000 to 600,000 distinct CDR3 sequences, with less than 25% occurring only once. This entry comes from a study of T cells in Graves' hyperthyroidism and ophthalmopathy. Whole-study context: Peripheral blood draws took place at initial diagnosis, ahead of any treatment.

Study findings and constraints: A median about 6 months before onset, the model predicted ophthalmopathy. Ophthalmopathy and stable hyperthyroidism were separated by a 13 V-J model.

The sample consisted of blood. The sequence was obtained from a man between 18 and 29 years old with Graves' hyperthyroidism. The chain links TRBV5-1 to TRBJ1-1, with a weak D call TRBD1 (5 bases). CDR3 nucleotide sequence: TGCGCCAGCAGCTCCTTCAGGGTCACTGAAGCTTTCTTT. The encoded protein is CASSSFRVTEAFF.